A selection of T cell receptor beta chains follows, all from one sample in a study of cytomegalovirus exposure and HLA in healthy donors. TCRdb keeps only in-frame clones here, not all; method: immunoSEQ multiplex PCR. Of about 160,000 clones in the sample, almost 80% were seen once. The sample consisted of PBMCs. The receptors stem from a man aged 25 to 40 in good health and CMV-seronegative. CDR3s include the opening cysteine and the closing phenylalanine or tryptophan. A D gene is named only where the DNA matches it firmly. For some rows the clone size is stated as once, few or many, or as a class when expanded; others skip it.

v_call,j_call,clone_size,d_call,cdr3_nt,cdr3_aa
TRBV7-9,TRBJ1-4,-,-,TGTGCCAGCAGGGGGGGGGTCCCCAATGAAAAACTGTTTTTT,CASRGGVPNEKLFF
TRBV14,TRBJ2-7,-,-,TGTGCCAGCAGCCAAGGCAGCAGGGGCTACGAGCAGTACTTC,CASSQGSRGYEQYF
TRBV28,TRBJ2-3,few,-,TGTGCCAGCAGTGATGGGGTTGGTGGTTCGGGGGTTGTAGATACGCAGTATTTT,CASSDGVGGSGVVDTQYF
TRBV28,TRBJ2-5,-,-,TGTGCCAGCAGTCCCCCGGGTGGGGAGACCCAGTACTTC,CASSPPGGETQYF
TRBV7-2,TRBJ1-1,-,-,TGTGCCAGCAGCTTAGTTTCTCCGGACATGAACACTGAAGCTTTCTTT,CASSLVSPDMNTEAFF
TRBV9,TRBJ2-7,-,-,TGTGCCAGCAGCGCCGTACCTAGAGCGCCGGAAGAGCAGTACTTC,CASSAVPRAPEEQYF
TRBV7-9,TRBJ2-1,-,TRBD2,TGTGCCAGCAGCTTACTAGCGGGAGGAGTGGAGCAGTTCTTC,CASSLLAGGVEQFF
TRBV7-9,TRBJ2-5,-,-,TGTGCCAGCAGCTTAGCGCCACTCCTGCAAGAGACCCAGTACTTC,CASSLAPLLQETQYF
TRBV9,TRBJ1-1,-,-,TGTGCCAGCAGCGTAGATCCGGGATCTGAAGCTTTCTTT,CASSVDPGSEAFF
TRBV28,TRBJ1-5,-,TRBD1,TGTGCCAGCAGTTACAGGGGAGGTCAGCCCCAGCATTTT,CASSYRGGQPQHF
TRBV28,TRBJ2-7,-,-,TGTGCCAGCAGTTTAGGGGGGAACTACGAGCAGTACTTC,CASSLGGNYEQYF
TRBV7-9,TRBJ1-2,-,TRBD1,TGTGCCAGCAGCCTACGTTCGTCGGGACAGGGGAAGTATGGCTACACCTTC,CASSLRSSGQGKYGYTF
TRBV6-4,TRBJ2-7,-,-,TGTGCCAGCAGCGGTGACGGAGCCTACGAGCAGTACTTC,CASSGDGAYEQYF
TRBV29-1,TRBJ2-1,-,-,TGCAGCGTTGAAGATCGGGGGCGGGAGTCTAGGTATGAGCAGTTCTTC,CSVEDRGRESRYEQFF
TRBV6-5,TRBJ2-1,-,TRBD2,TGTGCCAGCCGACAGCGGGAGGTATACAATGAGCAGTTCTTC,CASRQREVYNEQFF
TRBV7-2,TRBJ2-5,-,-,TGTGCCAGCGGAGGGGGCGCGAAGGAGACCCAGTACTTC,CASGGGAKETQYF
TRBV21-1,TRBJ2-5,-,-,TGTGCCAGCAGCAAGTTGGGATGGACAGGGGGGTGGGTAGAGACCCAGTACTTC,CASSKLGWTGGWVETQYF
TRBV28,TRBJ2-7,few,-,TGTGCCAGCCGGGACAATACCTACGAGCAGTACTTC,CASRDNTYEQYF
TRBV5-1,TRBJ2-1,-,TRBD1,TGCGCCAGCAGCTTCTCGGGACAGCACTACAATGAGCAGTTCTTC,CASSFSGQHYNEQFF
TRBV6-1,TRBJ1-5,-,TRBD1,TGTGCCAGCAGTGACGGGACAGGGACTCGCAATCAGCCCCAGCATTTT,CASSDGTGTRNQPQHF
TRBV27,TRBJ2-7,-,TRBD1,TGTGCCAGCAGTTTCTTCCCCGGGACAGGCTCCAGCTCCTACGAGCAGTACTTC,CASSFFPGTGSSSYEQYF
TRBV6-5,TRBJ2-7,-,-,TGTGCCAGCAGTTTCGGGACTCTCGGACTTTACGAGCAGTACTTC,CASSFGTLGLYEQYF
TRBV11-2,TRBJ1-1,few,-,TGTGCCAGCAGCTTAGATCGGGAAACGGGAGCTTTCTTT,CASSLDRETGAFF
TRBV7-2,TRBJ2-7,-,-,TGTGCCAGCAGCTCGAGTTCCCTCAGGTACGAGCAGTACTTC,CASSSSSLRYEQYF
TRBV10-1,TRBJ2-2,-,TRBD1,TGCGCCAGCAGTGAGGGACAGGGGGCGAACACCGGGGAGCTGTTTTTT,CASSEGQGANTGELFF
TRBV7-9,TRBJ2-7,-,-,TGTGCCAGCAGCTTAAGCGGGTTTAGCTCCTACGAGCAGTACTTC,CASSLSGFSSYEQYF
TRBV7-9,TRBJ2-7,-,TRBD1,TGTGCCAGCACCAACCCTGACAGGGACTCCTACGAGCAGTACTTC,CASTNPDRDSYEQYF